The rows below give T cell receptor beta chains drawn from one sample of a study of CD8+CD57+ T cells in acquired aplastic anemia. TCRdb itself ran the reads through MiXCR, one entry per CDR3 protein. Of just over 450,000 distinct CDR3 sequences in the sample, under 40% were seen once. The sequenced sample consisted of sorted CD4+, CD8+, or CD8+CD57+ T cells (not recorded which) from PBMCs. These receptors were taken from a human donor with aplastic anemia. Each CDR3 is given with its conserved first and last residue. The D gene is left open where the match is weak. Expanded clones are given a class, and other clones once, few, many or no size at all.

v_gene	abundance	d_gene	j_gene	CDR3aa	CDR3nt
TRBV20-1	many	TRBD2	TRBJ2-7	CSARELAGPPVSYEQYF	TGCAGTGCTAGAGAGTTAGCGGGACCTCCTGTCTCCTACGAGCAGTACTTC
TRBV28	.	.	TRBJ1-1	CASSLSDRLNTEAFF	TGTGCCAGCAGTTTAAGCGACAGATTGAACACTGAAGCTTTCTTT
TRBV20-1	.	.	TRBJ2-7	CSARVVGSSYEQHF	TGCAGTGCTAGGGTGGTCGGGAGCTCCTACGAGCAGCACTTC
TRBV5-5	.	TRBD1	TRBJ1-6	CTSSDRGGGSPLHF	TGTACCAGCAGCGACAGGGGGGGCGGTTCACCCCTCCACTTT
TRBV5-4	.	.	TRBJ2-1	CASSLDGVGGNEQFF	TGTGCCAGCAGCTTGGACGGGGTGGGCGGCAATGAGCAGTTCTTC
TRBV20-1	few	TRBD1	TRBJ1-6	CSARDDRERGFRF	TGCAGTGCTAGAGATGACAGGGAAAGGGGTTTTCGCTTT
TRBV7-3	many	.	TRBJ1-1	CASSLMPGWDTEAFF	TGTGCCAGTAGCTTAATGCCAGGTTGGGACACTGAAGCTTTCTTT
TRBV10-3	.	TRBD1	TRBJ1-1	CAISKGQGNTEAFF	TGTGCCATCAGTAAAGGACAGGGAAACACTGAAGCTTTCTTT
TRBV6-2/TRBV6-3	.	TRBD2	TRBJ2-7	CASSYSHSSGNAYEQYF	TGTGCCAGCAGTTACTCCCATTCTAGCGGGAATGCCTACGAGCAGTACTTC
TRBV11-1	.	.	TRBJ1-2	CASSSRQYNYGYTF	TGTGCCAGCAGCTCCAGACAGTATAACTATGGCTACACCTTC
TRBV20-1	many	TRBD1	TRBJ1-2	CSARETGFYGYTF	TGCAGTGCTAGAGAGACAGGGTTCTATGGCTACACCTTC
TRBV7-3	few	.	TRBJ2-1	CASSLNPGARSKFF	TGTGCCAGCAGCTTAAATCCGGGAGCTCGTTCGAAGTTCTTC
TRBV20-1	.	.	TRBJ1-1	CSASIRGVTEAFF	TGCAGTGCTAGTATCCGTGGGGTCACTGAAGCTTTCTTT
TRBV6-1	.	.	TRBJ2-7	CASTTFQRAYAYEQYF	TGTGCCAGCACCACTTTCCAGCGGGCCTATGCCTACGAGCAGTACTTC
TRBV25-1	.	.	TRBJ1-2	CPSSRAESLYGYTF	TGTCCCAGCAGCCGGGCGGAATCGCTCTATGGCTACACCTTC
TRBV10-3	.	.	TRBJ1-3	CAITGELSGNTIYF	TGTGCCATCACGGGGGAACTCTCTGGAAACACCATATATTTT
TRBV7-9	.	.	TRBJ2-5	CASSLVSEETQYF	TGTGCCAGCAGCTTGGTGTCCGAAGAGACCCAGTACTTC
TRBV24-1	few	.	TRBJ2-1	CATSDLHSGNEQFF	TGTGCCACCAGTGATTTGCATAGTGGGAATGAGCAGTTCTTC
TRBV9	few	.	TRBJ1-4	CASSVGQTATNEKLFF	TGTGCCAGCAGCGTAGGACAGACTGCAACTAATGAAAAACTGTTTTTT
TRBV5-6	few	.	TRBJ2-6	CASSPGPSGANVLTF	TGTGCCAGCAGCCCAGGTCCCTCTGGGGCCAACGTCCTGACTTTC
TRBV19	.	TRBD1	TRBJ1-6	CASSAMDRGLNNSPLHF	TGTGCCAGTAGTGCTATGGACAGGGGGCTTAATAATTCACCCCTCCACTTT
TRBV7-9	many	.	TRBJ1-1	CASSLSVWNTEAFF	TGTGCCAGCAGCTTAAGTGTCTGGAACACTGAAGCTTTCTTT
TRBV7-3	.	TRBD1	TRBJ1-2	CASSLERGHNGYTF	TGTGCCAGCAGCTTGGAAAGGGGGCATAATGGCTACACCTTC
TRBV5-1	few	.	TRBJ2-1	CASSSLVQGHEQFF	TGCGCCAGCAGCTCGCTGGTACAGGGCCATGAGCAGTTCTTC
TRBV15	many	.	TRBJ1-2	CATSRREVNYGYTF	TGTGCCACCAGCAGACGGGAAGTTAACTATGGCTACACCTTC
TRBV19	.	.	TRBJ1-2	CASSLTGEEGYTF	TGTGCCAGCAGCTTGACGGGAGAAGAAGGCTACACCTTC
TRBV7-3	few	.	TRBJ1-1	CASSATGYNTEAFF	TGTGCCAGCAGCGCGACAGGCTACAACACTGAAGCTTTCTTT
TRBV10-3	many	.	TRBJ1-2	CAISTGREFYGYTF	TGTGCCATCAGTACCGGCAGGGAGTTCTATGGCTACACCTTC